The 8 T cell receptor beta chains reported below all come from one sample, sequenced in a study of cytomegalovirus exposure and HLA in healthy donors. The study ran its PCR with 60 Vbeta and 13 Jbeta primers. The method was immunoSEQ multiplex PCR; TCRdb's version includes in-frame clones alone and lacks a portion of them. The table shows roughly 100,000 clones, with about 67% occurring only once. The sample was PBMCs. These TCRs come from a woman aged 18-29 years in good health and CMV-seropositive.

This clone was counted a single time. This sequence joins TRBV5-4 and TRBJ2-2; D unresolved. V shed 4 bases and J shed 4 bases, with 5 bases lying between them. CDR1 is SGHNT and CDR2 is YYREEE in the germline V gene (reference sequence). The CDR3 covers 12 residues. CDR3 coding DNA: TGTGCCAGCAGCCCAGGCACCGGGGAGCTGTTTTTT. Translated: CASSPGTGELFF.

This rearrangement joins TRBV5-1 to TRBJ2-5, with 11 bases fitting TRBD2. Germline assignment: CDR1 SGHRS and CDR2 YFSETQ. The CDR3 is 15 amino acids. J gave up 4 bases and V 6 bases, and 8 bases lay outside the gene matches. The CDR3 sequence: CASTLSGGATETQYF. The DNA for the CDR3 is TGCGCCAGCACCCTTAGCGGGGGGGCCACAGAGACCCAGTACTTC.

CDR3 amino acids: CASSLVRSYEQYF. In DNA form, the CDR3 reads TGTGCCAGCAGCTTAGTGAGGTCCTACGAGCAGTACTTC. The J gene is TRBJ2-7, the V gene TRBV7-2; D is ambiguous. The CDR3 contains 13 residues. With 1 base removed from V and 1 base from J, the gap between germline ends came to 5 bases. CDR1 is SGHTA, CDR2 FQGNSA, per germline. Supplemented by reference TRBV7-2 and TRBJ2-7, the full variable domain reads GAGVSQSPSNKVTEKGKDVELRCDPISGHTALYWYRQSLGQGLEFLIYFQGNSAPDKSGLPSDRFSAERTGGSVSTLTIQRTQQEDSAVYLCASSLVRSYEQYFGPGTRLTVT.

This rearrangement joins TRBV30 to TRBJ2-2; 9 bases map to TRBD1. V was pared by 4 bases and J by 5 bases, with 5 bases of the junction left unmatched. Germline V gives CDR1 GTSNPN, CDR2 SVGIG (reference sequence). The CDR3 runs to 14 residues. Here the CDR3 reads CAWTGQGFTGELFF. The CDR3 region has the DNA TGTGCCTGGACGGGACAGGGTTTTACCGGGGAGCTGTTTTTT.

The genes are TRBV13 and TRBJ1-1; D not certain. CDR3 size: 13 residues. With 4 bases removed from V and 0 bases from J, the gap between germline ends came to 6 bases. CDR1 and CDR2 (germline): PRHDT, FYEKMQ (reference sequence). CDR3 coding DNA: TGTGCCAGCAGCTCCCAGGTGAACACTGAAGCTTTCTTT. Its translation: CASSSQVNTEAFF.

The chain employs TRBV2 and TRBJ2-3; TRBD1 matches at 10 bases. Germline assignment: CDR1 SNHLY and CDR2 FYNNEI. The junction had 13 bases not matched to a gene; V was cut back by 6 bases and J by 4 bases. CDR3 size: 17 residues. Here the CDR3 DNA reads TGTGCCAGCAGCAGGGACAGGGGACGGGAGCTCGCAGATACGCAGTATTTT. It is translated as CASSRDRGRELADTQYF.

The chain's CDR3 is CASSPTGVGQGTDTQYF. CDR3 coding DNA: TGTGCCAGTAGTCCCACAGGGGTTGGGCAGGGGACAGATACGCAGTATTTT. This sequence joins TRBV19 and TRBJ2-3, with TRBD1 matching 7 bases. The CDR3 covers 17 residues. Germline V gene lookup returns CDR1 LNHDA and CDR2 SQIVND (reference sequence). Trimming at V came to 5 bases and at J to 3 bases, leaving 14 bases not matched to a gene.

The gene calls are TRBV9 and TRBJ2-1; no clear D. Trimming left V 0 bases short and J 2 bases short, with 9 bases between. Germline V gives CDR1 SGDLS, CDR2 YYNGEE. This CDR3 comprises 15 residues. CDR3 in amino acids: CASSVDWPPYNEQFF. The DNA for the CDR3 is TGTGCCAGCAGCGTAGATTGGCCCCCCTACAATGAGCAGTTCTTC.